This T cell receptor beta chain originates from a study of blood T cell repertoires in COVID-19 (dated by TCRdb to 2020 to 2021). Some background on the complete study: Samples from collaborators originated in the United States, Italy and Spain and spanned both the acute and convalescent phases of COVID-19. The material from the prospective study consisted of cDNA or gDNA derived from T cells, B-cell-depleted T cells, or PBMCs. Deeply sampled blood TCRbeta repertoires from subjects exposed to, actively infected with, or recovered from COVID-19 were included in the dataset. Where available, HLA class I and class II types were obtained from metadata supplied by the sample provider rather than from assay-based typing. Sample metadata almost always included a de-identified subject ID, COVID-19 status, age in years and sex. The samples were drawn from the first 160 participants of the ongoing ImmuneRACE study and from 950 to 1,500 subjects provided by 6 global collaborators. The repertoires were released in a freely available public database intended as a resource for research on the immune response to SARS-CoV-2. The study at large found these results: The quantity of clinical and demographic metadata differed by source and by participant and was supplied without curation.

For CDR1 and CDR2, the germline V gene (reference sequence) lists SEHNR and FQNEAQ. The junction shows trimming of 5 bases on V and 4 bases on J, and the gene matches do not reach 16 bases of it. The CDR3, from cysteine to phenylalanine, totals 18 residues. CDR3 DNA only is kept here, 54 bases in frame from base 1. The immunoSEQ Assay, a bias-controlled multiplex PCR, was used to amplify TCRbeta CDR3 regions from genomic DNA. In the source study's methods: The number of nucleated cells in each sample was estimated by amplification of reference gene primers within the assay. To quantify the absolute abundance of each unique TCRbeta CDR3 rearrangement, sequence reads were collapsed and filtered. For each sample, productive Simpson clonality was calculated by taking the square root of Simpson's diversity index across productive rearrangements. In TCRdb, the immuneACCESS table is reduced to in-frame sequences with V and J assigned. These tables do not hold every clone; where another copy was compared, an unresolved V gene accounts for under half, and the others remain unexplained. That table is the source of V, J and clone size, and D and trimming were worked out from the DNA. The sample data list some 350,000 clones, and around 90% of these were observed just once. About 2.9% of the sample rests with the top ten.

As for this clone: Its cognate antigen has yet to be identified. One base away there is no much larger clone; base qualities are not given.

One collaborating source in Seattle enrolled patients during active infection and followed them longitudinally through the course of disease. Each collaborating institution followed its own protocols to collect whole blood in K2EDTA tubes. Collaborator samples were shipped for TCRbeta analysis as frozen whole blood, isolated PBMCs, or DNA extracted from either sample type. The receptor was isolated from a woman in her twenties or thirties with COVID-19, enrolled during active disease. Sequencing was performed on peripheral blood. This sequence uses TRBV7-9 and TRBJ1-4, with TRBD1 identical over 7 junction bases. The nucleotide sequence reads TGTGCCAGCAGCACCGATCGACAGGGAAGGGGATTTAATGAAAAACTGTTTTTT. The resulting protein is CASSTDRQGRGFNEKLFF.